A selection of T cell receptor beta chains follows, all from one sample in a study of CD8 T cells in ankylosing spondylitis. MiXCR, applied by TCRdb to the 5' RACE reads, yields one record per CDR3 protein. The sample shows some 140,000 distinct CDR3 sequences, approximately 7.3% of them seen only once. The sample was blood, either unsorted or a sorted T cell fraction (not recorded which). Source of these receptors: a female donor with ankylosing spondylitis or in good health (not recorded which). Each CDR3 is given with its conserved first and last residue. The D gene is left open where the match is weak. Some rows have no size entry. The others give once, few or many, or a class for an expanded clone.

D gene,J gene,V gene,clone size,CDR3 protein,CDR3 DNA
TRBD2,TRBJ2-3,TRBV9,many,CASSVWDSGGDTQYF,TGTGCCAGCAGCGTCTGGGACAGCGGGGGGGATACGCAGTATTTT
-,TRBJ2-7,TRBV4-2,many,CASSQDLRVNEQYF,TGTGCCAGCAGCCAAGATCTCAGGGTAAACGAGCAGTACTTC
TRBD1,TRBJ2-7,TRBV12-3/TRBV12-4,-,CASSSWTGGSDEQYF,TGTGCCAGCAGTTCCTGGACAGGGGGGAGCGACGAGCAGTACTTC
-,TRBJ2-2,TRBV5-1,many,CASSLAQGNTGELFF,TGCGCCAGCAGCTTGGCCCAGGGGAACACCGGGGAGCTGTTTTTT
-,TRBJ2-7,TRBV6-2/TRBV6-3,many,CASRDGTYEQYF,TGTGCCAGCCGGGACGGGACCTACGAGCAGTACTTC
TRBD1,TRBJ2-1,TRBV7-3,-,CASSLRDRGYEQFF,TGTGCCAGCAGCTTAAGGGACAGGGGCTATGAGCAGTTCTTC
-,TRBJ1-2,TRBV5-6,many,CASSLGSRKGYTF,TGTGCCAGCAGCTTGGGTAGTCGGAAAGGCTACACCTTC
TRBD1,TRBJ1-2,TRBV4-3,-,CASSQDRRGGDYGYTF,TGCGCCAGCAGCCAAGATCGGAGAGGGGGCGACTATGGCTACACCTTC
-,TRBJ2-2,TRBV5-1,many,CASSLTGTARAGELFF,TGCGCCAGCAGCTTGACCGGGACTGCTCGGGCCGGGGAGCTGTTTTTT
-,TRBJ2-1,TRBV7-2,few,CASSSKGVQYNEQFF,TGTGCCAGCAGCTCCAAGGGGGTCCAGTACAATGAGCAGTTCTTC
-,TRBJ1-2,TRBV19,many,CASSIPGRRSYGYTF,TGTGCCAGTAGTATCCCGGGGCGGCGATCCTATGGCTACACCTTC
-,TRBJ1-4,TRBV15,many,CATSSRGDNEKLFF,TGTGCCACCAGCAGTCGGGGGGATAATGAAAAACTGTTTTTT
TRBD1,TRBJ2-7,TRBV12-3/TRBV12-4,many,CASSLGVRGTHEQYF,TGTGCCAGCAGTTTAGGGGTCAGGGGGACCCACGAGCAGTACTTC
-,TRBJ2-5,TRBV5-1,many,CASSLVGHEETQYF,TGCGCCAGCAGCTTGGTGGGACATGAGGAGACCCAGTACTTC
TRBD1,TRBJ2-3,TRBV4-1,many,CASSQSPGTGVTDTQYF,TGCGCCAGCAGCCAAAGTCCTGGGACAGGGGTCACAGATACGCAGTATTTT
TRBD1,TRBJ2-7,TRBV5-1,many,CASSLDQPGQGLEQYF,TGCGCCAGCAGCTTGGACCAACCGGGACAGGGACTCGAGCAGTACTTC
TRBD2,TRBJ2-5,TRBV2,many,CASSESGGAEETQYF,TGTGCCAGCAGTGAGAGCGGGGGGGCCGAAGAGACCCAGTACTTC
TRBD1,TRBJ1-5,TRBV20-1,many,CSARGTGGQPQHF,TGCAGTGCTAGAGGGACAGGCGGTCAGCCCCAGCATTTT
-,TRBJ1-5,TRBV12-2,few,CASRRAVQPQHF,TGTGCAAGTCGCCGGGCAGTTCAGCCCCAGCATTTT
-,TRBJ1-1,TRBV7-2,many,CASSFTGTGTEAFF,TGTGCCAGCAGCTTCACGGGTACGGGCACTGAAGCTTTCTTT
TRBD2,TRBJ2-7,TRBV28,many,CASGRGDYYEQYF,TGTGCCAGCGGCCGGGGGGATTACTACGAGCAGTACTTC
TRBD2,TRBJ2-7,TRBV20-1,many,CRLAISLAGTTYEQYF,TGCAGGCTAGCCATTTCCCTAGCGGGTACCACCTACGAGCAGTACTTC
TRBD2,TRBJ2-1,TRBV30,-,CAWTPGVAGEGNEQFF,TGTGCCTGGACCCCAGGCGTAGCGGGGGAAGGGAATGAGCAGTTCTTC
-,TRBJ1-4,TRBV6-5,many,CASSYRRFSTNEKLFF,TGTGCCAGCAGTTACAGGCGGTTTTCAACTAATGAAAAACTGTTTTTT
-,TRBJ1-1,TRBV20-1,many,CSARRQMNTEAFF,TGCAGTGCTAGACGGCAGATGAACACTGAAGCTTTCTTT
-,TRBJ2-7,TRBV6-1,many,CASSNQAASEQYF,TGTGCCAGCAGTAATCAGGCGGCCTCCGAGCAGTACTTC
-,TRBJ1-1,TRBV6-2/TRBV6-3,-,CASSKTELMNTEAFF,TGTGCCAGCAGTAAGACAGAACTTATGAACACTGAAGCTTTCTTT
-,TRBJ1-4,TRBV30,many,CAWSVKGANEKLFF,TGTGCCTGGAGTGTGAAAGGGGCTAATGAAAAACTGTTTTTT
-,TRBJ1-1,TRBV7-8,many,CASSPEGDEAFF,TGTGCCAGCAGCCCCGAGGGGGATGAAGCTTTCTTT
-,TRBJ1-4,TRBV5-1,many,CASSPTPGNEKLFF,TGCGCCAGCAGCCCGACGCCGGGGAATGAAAAACTGTTTTTT
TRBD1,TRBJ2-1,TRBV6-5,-,CASSYRDRGNEQFF,TGTGCCAGCAGTTACCGGGACAGGGGCAATGAGCAGTTCTTC
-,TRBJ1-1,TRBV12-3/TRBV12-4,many,CASSHNAQNTEAFF,TGTGCCAGCAGCCACAACGCACAAAACACTGAAGCTTTCTTT
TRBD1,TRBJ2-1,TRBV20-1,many,CSAIDRGGSYNEQFF,TGCAGTGCTATAGACAGGGGGGGCTCCTACAATGAGCAGTTCTTC
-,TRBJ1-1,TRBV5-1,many,CASSRQGTNTEAFF,TGCGCCAGCAGCCGGCAGGGCACGAACACTGAAGCTTTCTTT
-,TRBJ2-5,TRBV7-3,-,CPSSPQRKETQYF,TGTCCCAGCAGCCCTCAGAGAAAAGAGACCCAGTACTTC
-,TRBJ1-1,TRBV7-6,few,CASSPWGGGETEAFF,TGTGCCAGCAGCCCATGGGGAGGTGGAGAGACTGAAGCTTTCTTT
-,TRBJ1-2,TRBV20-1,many,CSADPSVGGGGGYTF,TGCAGTGCTGACCCGTCTGTGGGGGGCGGAGGAGGCTACACCTTC
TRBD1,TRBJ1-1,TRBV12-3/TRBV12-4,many,CASRTGGNTEAFF,TGTGCCAGCAGGACAGGGGGGAACACTGAAGCTTTCTTT
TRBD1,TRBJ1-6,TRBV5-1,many,CASSFRQGNSPLHF,TGCGCCAGCAGCTTTAGACAGGGGAATTCACCCCTCCACTTT
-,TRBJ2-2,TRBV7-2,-,CASSFIQNTGELFF,TGTGCCAGCAGCTTTATACAGAACACCGGGGAGCTGTTTTTT
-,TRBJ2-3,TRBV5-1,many,CASSTGDTQYF,TGCGCCAGCAGCACCGGGGATACGCAGTATTTT
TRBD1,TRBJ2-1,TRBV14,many,CASSQATGGEQFF,TGTGCCAGCAGCCAAGCAACAGGGGGTGAGCAGTTCTTC
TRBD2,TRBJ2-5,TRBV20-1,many,CSARGGAGWETQYF,TGCAGTGCTAGAGGAGGAGCGGGGTGGGAGACCCAGTACTTC
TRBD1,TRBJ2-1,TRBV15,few,CATSPRTGGDEQFF,TGTGCCACCAGCCCCAGGACAGGGGGCGATGAGCAGTTCTTC
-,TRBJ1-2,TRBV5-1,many,CASSLQAFNYGYTF,TGCGCCAGCAGCTTGCAAGCGTTTAACTATGGCTACACCTTC
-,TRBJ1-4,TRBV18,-,CASSPSTEFNEKLFF,TGTGCCAGCTCACCAAGTACGGAGTTTAATGAAAAACTGTTTTTT
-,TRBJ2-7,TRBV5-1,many,CASSLEGTYEQYF,TGCGCCAGCAGCTTGGAGGGGACCTACGAGCAGTACTTC
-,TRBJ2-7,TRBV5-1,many,CASRTASSYEQYF,TGCGCCAGCAGGACAGCGAGCTCCTACGAGCAGTACTTC
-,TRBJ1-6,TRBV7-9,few,CASSLKDSRHRPLHF,TGTGCCAGCAGCTTAAAGGACAGCCGTCACCGACCCCTCCACTTT
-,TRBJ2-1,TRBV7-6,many,CASSLETRDEQFF,TGTGCCAGCAGCTTAGAGACTCGGGATGAGCAGTTCTTC
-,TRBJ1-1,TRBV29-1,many,CSVLDRNTEAFF,TGCAGCGTACTTGACAGGAACACTGAAGCTTTCTTT
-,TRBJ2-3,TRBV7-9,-,CASSTRTDTQYF,TGTGCCAGCAGCACCCGCACAGATACGCAGTATTTT
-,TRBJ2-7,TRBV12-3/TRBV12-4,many,CASSFSGSYEQYF,TGTGCCAGCAGTTTCTCAGGGTCCTACGAGCAGTACTTC
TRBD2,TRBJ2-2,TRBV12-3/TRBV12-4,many,CASSTAGAQTGELFF,TGTGCCAGCAGCACAGCGGGGGCCCAAACCGGGGAGCTGTTTTTT
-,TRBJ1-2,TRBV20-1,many,CSASDTLYGYTF,TGCAGTGCTAGTGACACCCTCTATGGCTACACCTTC
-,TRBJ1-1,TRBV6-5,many,CASSYSGVQGTEAFF,TGTGCCAGCAGTTACTCGGGGGTACAGGGTACTGAAGCTTTCTTT
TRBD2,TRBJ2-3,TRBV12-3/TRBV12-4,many,CASSLVGLAGTQYF,TGTGCCAGCAGTTTAGTGGGACTAGCGGGTACGCAGTATTTT
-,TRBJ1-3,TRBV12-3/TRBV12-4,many,CASSPSQGRNTIYF,TGTGCCAGCAGCCCTTCCCAGGGCCGAAACACCATATATTTT
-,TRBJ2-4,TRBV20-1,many,CSAGGYYDIQYF,TGCAGTGCTGGAGGGTATTATGACATTCAGTACTTC